This T cell receptor beta chain emerged from a study of vaccination effects on CD4 cells after COVID-19. Study as a whole: Researchers drew samples from three convalescent patients early and late after vaccination. Wells each received under 2.5 million PBMC, cultured with approximately 9.7 IU/ml IL-2 and about 9 ug/ml peptides.

There are 17 residues in the CDR3. Germline loops: CDR1 SGHVS, CDR2 FQNEAQ. Losses at the gene ends were 4 bases for V and 1 base for J; bases not matched to a gene: 6. Produced via immunoSEQ multiplex PCR; TCRdb's table is partial and in-frame only. The data contain 35,000 to 55,000 clones, over 60% of them seen just once; the ten biggest clones take up approximately 3.8%. With regard to this clone: The antigen is not known.

Between days 9 and 11 of culture, CD4+ T cells were separated out. By PCR, the person was confirmed to have had SARS-CoV-2 infection between March and December 2020. Participants were vaccinated with two doses of either the BNT162b2 or mRNA-1273 vaccine. A half-volume exchange with IL-2 medium occurred on days 3 and 7. The sample here was CD4+ T cells from PBMCs cultured without peptide, taken after COVID-19 vaccination. The gene calls are TRBV7-8 and TRBJ2-3, with 12 bases fitting TRBD2. The sequence was obtained from a human donor who had a prior SARS-CoV-2 infection. The CDR3 DNA is TGTGCCAGCAGCTCCCTTCGGACTAGCGGGGGCACAGATACGCAGTATTTT. It is translated as CASSSLRTSGGTDTQYF.